This T cell receptor beta chain was identified in a study of blood T cell repertoires in COVID-19. On the study more broadly: The United States, Italy and Spain supplied acute and convalescent COVID-19 samples.

V lost 2 bases to trimming and J lost 8 bases, with 15 bases between them. The length of the CDR3 is 15 residues. Germline CDR1 reads KGHSH; CDR2 reads LQKENI. Only in-frame clones appear in the TCRdb table, and some are missing; sequencing was by immunoSEQ multiplex PCR. The sample has about 200,000 clones; approximately 78% are singletons. The sequence derives from a woman over 75 with COVID-19, enrolled during active disease. Source material: peripheral blood. V and J are TRBV18 and TRBJ2-2; tentative D call: TRBD1 (5 bases). This chain's CDR3 is CASSPALRVGGELFF. In DNA, the CDR3 is TGTGCCAGCTCACCAGCGCTCAGGGTTGGAGGGGAGCTGTTTTTT.